This T cell receptor beta chain was recovered during a study of blood T cells in healthy people across ages. V lost 1 base and J lost 7, with 5 bases in between. Germline CDR1 is KGHSH and CDR2 is LQKENI. This CDR3 has 12 amino acids. A few counts support this clonotype. Then a second PCR, running roughly 7 to 11 cycles, was carried out with a sample-barcoded 5' primer and a J-beta primer mix. TCRdb independently ran MiXCR on the 5' RACE reads; one entry per CDR3 protein. The profile shows about 1.6 million distinct CDR3 sequences, around 35% of them singletons. The source material was blood. This clonotype was sampled from a woman younger than 45 in good health. This chain connects TRBV18 to TRBJ2-1, with no clear D. CDR3 residues: CASSPRRNEQFF. In nucleotides, the CDR3 is TGTGCCAGCTCACCACGGCGGAATGAGCAGTTCTTC.